Listed below are T cell receptor beta chains from one sample, sequenced in a study of OX40 agonist ivuxolimab in advanced cancers. Clones were sequenced by immunoSEQ multiplex PCR, and TCRdb holds only the in-frame ones, with some missing. Of around 95,000 clones in the sample, roughly 90% were seen once. The starting material was CD4+ or CD8+ T cells sorted from blood, obtained in a trial of the OX40 agonist ivuxolimab. The receptors here all came from an adult with an advanced solid tumor such as melanoma, head and neck, liver or kidney cancer. The CDR3 runs from the conserved cysteine through the conserved F or W. The D gene is left open where the match is weak. Expanded clones get a size class; other rows say once, few or many, or leave the size out.

TRBD2	TRBV29-1	TRBJ2-5	.	TGCAGCGTTGTGGTGGGAGGGGTCCAAGAGACCCAGTACTTC	CSVVVGGVQETQYF
.	TRBV28	TRBJ2-1	.	TGTGCCAGCAGCTCATGGGATGGTTCCTACAATGAGCAGTTCTTC	CASSSWDGSYNEQFF
TRBD2	TRBV5-1	TRBJ2-7	.	TGCGCCAGCAGCTTGGCCGGGGGGTGGTACGAGCAGTACTTC	CASSLAGGWYEQYF
.	TRBV7-9	TRBJ1-1	.	TGTGCCAGCAGCTCCCGGACGGAGAACACTGAAGCTTTCTTT	CASSSRTENTEAFF
.	TRBV15	TRBJ2-7	.	TGTGCCACCAGCAGAGATCGTAGGAAATCCTACGAGCAGTACTTC	CATSRDRRKSYEQYF
.	TRBV2	TRBJ1-6	.	TGTGCCAGCAGTGAAAGTTGGCAGGGAAATTCACCCCTCCACTTT	CASSESWQGNSPLHF
TRBD2	TRBV5-1	TRBJ2-1	.	TGCGCCAGCAGCAGCGGGCTAGCGGGGCCTATCAGGGATGAGCAGTTCTTC	CASSSGLAGPIRDEQFF
.	TRBV30	TRBJ1-2	.	TGTGCCTGGAGCTCTGAACGTTCGAATGGCTACACCTTC	CAWSSERSNGYTF
.	TRBV5-1	TRBJ2-2	.	TGCGCCAGCAGCTTGGTAGGCACCGGGGAGCTGTTTTTT	CASSLVGTGELFF
.	TRBV15	TRBJ2-7	.	TGTGCCACCAGCAGAGAAAAGGGGATTACCTACGAGCAGTACTTC	CATSREKGITYEQYF
TRBD1	TRBV9	TRBJ2-1	.	TGTGCCAGCAGCGCGACAGGGGCCTCCTACAATGAGCAGTTCTTC	CASSATGASYNEQFF
TRBD1	TRBV11-2	TRBJ2-3	few	TGTGCCAGCAGCTTAGTGGTCAGGGGGCGCGCAGATACGCAGTATTTT	CASSLVVRGRADTQYF
.	TRBV29-1	TRBJ2-3	.	TGCAGCGTTTCCAGGGGCTCGGATACGCAGTATTTT	CSVSRGSDTQYF
TRBD2	TRBV5-1	TRBJ2-3	.	TGCGCCAGCAGCTTGCTAGCGGGAGGGCCCTCGATCGTCGCAGATACGCAGTATTTT	CASSLLAGGPSIVADTQYF
.	TRBV5-1	TRBJ2-1	.	TGCGCCAGCAGAACTAATGCAGGGGAGAGATATGAGCAGTTCTTC	CASRTNAGERYEQFF
TRBD2	TRBV5-1	TRBJ2-3	.	TGCGCCAGCAGCTCGGGGACTAGCGGGGGGCACACAGATACGCAGTATTTT	CASSSGTSGGHTDTQYF
.	TRBV9	TRBJ1-1	.	TGTGCCAGCAGCGTAGCAGGGGATAACACTGAAGCTTTCTTT	CASSVAGDNTEAFF
TRBD2	TRBV29-1	TRBJ2-1	.	TGCAGCGTCGCCGGGACTAGCGGGTCATACAATGAGCAGTTCTTC	CSVAGTSGSYNEQFF
.	TRBV7-8	TRBJ1-5	.	TGTGCCAGCAGCTCGTCGGGTTCCGACAATCAGCCCCAGCATTTT	CASSSSGSDNQPQHF
.	TRBV19	TRBJ1-5	.	TGTGCCAGTAGTATCATGGGCGCAGCGAAAAATCAGCCCCAGCATTTT	CASSIMGAAKNQPQHF
.	TRBV5-4	TRBJ2-5	.	TGTGCCAGCAGTTTTCCCGGACGGGACCAAGAGACCCAGTACTTC	CASSFPGRDQETQYF
.	TRBV14	TRBJ2-1	.	TGTGCCAGCAGCCAACTACTGGGCTCCTACAATGAGCAGTTCTTC	CASSQLLGSYNEQFF
.	TRBV6-1	TRBJ2-2	once	TGTGCCAGCAGTGAAGCGAGCAGGGTAGGCACCGGGGAGCTGTTTTTT	CASSEASRVGTGELFF
.	TRBV27	TRBJ1-1	once	TGTGCCATGCCGAATAACACTGAAGCTTTCTTT	CAMPNNTEAFF
.	TRBV5-1	TRBJ1-2	.	TGCGCCAGCAGCTTGACCCCGACAGACCGTGAGGGCTACACCTTC	CASSLTPTDREGYTF
.	TRBV2	TRBJ2-7	.	TGTGCCAGCATGGGGGGCCCCTACGAGCAGTACTTC	CASMGGPYEQYF
.	TRBV5-1	TRBJ1-1	.	TGCGCCAGCAGCCTCAGAGTTTTGAACACTGAAGCTTTCTTT	CASSLRVLNTEAFF
.	TRBV7-2	TRBJ1-2	.	TGTGCCAGCAGCCAGAGGTTGGGCGGCTACACCTTC	CASSQRLGGYTF
.	TRBV30	TRBJ2-2	.	TGTGCCTGGAGTGTAAGGGGCCACCAGGCCCGAGCGAACACCGGGGAGCTGTTTTTT	CAWSVRGHQARANTGELFF
.	TRBV5-1	TRBJ2-1	.	TGCGCCAGCAGCGCAACGCCGGGACCGCAGTACAATGAGCAGTTCTTC	CASSATPGPQYNEQFF
.	TRBV5-1	TRBJ1-4	.	TGCGCCAGCAGCTTTAGTATCCGGTCCGCCGAGAGGAAACTGTTTTTT	CASSFSIRSAERKLFF
.	TRBV7-6	TRBJ1-1	once	TGTGCCAGCAGCTTATACAGGAACACTGAAGCTTTCTTT	CASSLYRNTEAFF
.	TRBV11-2	TRBJ1-1	.	TGTGCCAGCAGCCTCCGGCAGGACTCTGAAGCTTTCTTT	CASSLRQDSEAFF
TRBD2	TRBV5-1	TRBJ2-3	.	TGCGCCAGCAGTAGGGGACTAGCGGGGGCAGGGACAGATACGCAGTATTTT	CASSRGLAGAGTDTQYF
.	TRBV16	TRBJ1-6	.	TGTGCCAGCAGGCTAAGAAGGGGTACGAATTCACCCCTCCACTTT	CASRLRRGTNSPLHF
.	TRBV18	TRBJ2-5	.	TGTGCCAGCTCGTCCCAAGAGACCCAGTACTTC	CASSSQETQYF
.	TRBV2	TRBJ2-7	once	TGTGCCAGCAGAGAAGACAGACCGAGCTCCTACGAGCAGTACTTC	CASREDRPSSYEQYF
TRBD1	TRBV28	TRBJ2-1	once	TGTGCCAGCAGTTCCCGGGACAGGGCCTACAATGAGCAGTTCTTC	CASSSRDRAYNEQFF